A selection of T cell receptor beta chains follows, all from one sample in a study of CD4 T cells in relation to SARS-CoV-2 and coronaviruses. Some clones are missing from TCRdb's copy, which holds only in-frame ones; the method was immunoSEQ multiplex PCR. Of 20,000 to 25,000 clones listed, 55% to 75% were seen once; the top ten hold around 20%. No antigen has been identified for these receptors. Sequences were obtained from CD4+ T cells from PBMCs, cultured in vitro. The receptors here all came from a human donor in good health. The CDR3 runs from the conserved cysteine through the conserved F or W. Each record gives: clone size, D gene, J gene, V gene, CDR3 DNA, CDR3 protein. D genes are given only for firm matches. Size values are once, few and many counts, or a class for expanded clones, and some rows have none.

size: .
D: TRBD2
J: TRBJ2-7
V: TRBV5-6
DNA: TGTGCCAGCAGCTGGGGCCTAGCGGGAGTCTCCTACGAGCAGTACTTC
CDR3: CASSWGLAGVSYEQYF

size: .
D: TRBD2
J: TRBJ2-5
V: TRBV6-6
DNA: TGTGCCAGCAGCTTGTCTGGGACTAGCGGGAAGGCCCAGTACTTC
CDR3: CASSLSGTSGKAQYF

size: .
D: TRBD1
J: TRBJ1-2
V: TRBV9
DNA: TGTGCCAGCAGACCAGGGGGCGACTATACATATAATGGCTACACCTTC
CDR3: CASRPGGDYTYNGYTF

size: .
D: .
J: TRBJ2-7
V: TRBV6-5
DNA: TGTGCCAGCAGACTTACAGAATACGAGCAGTACTTC
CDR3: CASRLTEYEQYF

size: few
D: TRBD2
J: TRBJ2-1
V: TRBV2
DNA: TGTGCCAGCAGCAAGACTAGCGGGGGCAACGAGCAGTTCTTC
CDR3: CASSKTSGGNEQFF

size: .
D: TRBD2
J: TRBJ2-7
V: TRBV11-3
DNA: TGTGCCAGCAGCCCCGGGACTAGCTCCATCTACGAGCAGTACTTC
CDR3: CASSPGTSSIYEQYF

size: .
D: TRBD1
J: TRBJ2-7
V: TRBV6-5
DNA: TGTGCCAGCAGTTACCGTTACAGACAGGGCTACGAGCAGTACTTC
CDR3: CASSYRYRQGYEQYF

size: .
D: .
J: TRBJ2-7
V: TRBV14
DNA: TGTGCCAGCAGCCATTTTGGAGAGCAGTACTTC
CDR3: CASSHFGEQYF

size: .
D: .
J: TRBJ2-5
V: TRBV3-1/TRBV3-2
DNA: TGTGCCAGCAGCCAAGTAAGGGGGAGCGAGACCCAGTACTTC
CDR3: CASSQVRGSETQYF

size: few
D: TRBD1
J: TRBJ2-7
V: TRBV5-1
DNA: TGCGCCAGCAGCTCCATGGACAGGGGTTCCTACGAGCAGTACTTC
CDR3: CASSSMDRGSYEQYF

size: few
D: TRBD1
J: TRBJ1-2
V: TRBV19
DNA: TGTGCCAGTATCGGACAGGGGTACTACACCTTC
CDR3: CASIGQGYYTF

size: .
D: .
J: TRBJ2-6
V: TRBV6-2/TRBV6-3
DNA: TGTGCCAGCAGCCCCGTGGGCGTCACTGGGGCCAACGTCCTGACTTTC
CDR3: CASSPVGVTGANVLTF

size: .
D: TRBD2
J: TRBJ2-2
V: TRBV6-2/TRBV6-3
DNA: TGTGCCAGCAGCTTTCTAGCGGGAGAACCCACCGGGGAGCTGTTTTTT
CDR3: CASSFLAGEPTGELFF

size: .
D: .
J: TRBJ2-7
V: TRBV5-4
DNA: TGTGCCAGCAGCTTTGGGGGCCTCTCCTACGAGCAGTACTTC
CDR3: CASSFGGLSYEQYF

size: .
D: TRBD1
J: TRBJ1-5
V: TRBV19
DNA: TGTGCCAGTACCAGGGGAGGGGGCCCCCCAGGTCAGCCCCAGCATTTT
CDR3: CASTRGGGPPGQPQHF

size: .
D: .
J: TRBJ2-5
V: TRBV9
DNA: TGTGCCAGCAGCCCCATGGGAGCAGAGACCCAGTACTTC
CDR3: CASSPMGAETQYF

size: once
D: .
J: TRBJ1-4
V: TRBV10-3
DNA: TGTGCCATCAGTGAGTCGACGGGGGCATCGGAAAAACTGTTTTTT
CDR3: CAISESTGASEKLFF

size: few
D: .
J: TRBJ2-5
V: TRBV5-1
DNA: TGCGCCAGCAGCTTTGGGGAAGGTGACGCCCAGTACTTC
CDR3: CASSFGEGDAQYF

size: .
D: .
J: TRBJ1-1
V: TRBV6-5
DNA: TGTGCCAGCAGTTACATCGTGAACACTGAAGCTTTCTTT
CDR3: CASSYIVNTEAFF

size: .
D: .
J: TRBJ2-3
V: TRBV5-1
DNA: TGCGCCAGCAGCTTGGACGCCCCTAGCACAGATACGCAGTATTTT
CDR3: CASSLDAPSTDTQYF

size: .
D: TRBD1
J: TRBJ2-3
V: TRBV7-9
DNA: TGTGCCAGCAGTTCCGGGACAGGGACGTTCTCAGATACGCAGTATTTT
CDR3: CASSSGTGTFSDTQYF

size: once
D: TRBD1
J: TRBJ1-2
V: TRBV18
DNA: TGTGCCAGCTCCCCGAGGTGGACAGGGGATGGCTACACCTTC
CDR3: CASSPRWTGDGYTF

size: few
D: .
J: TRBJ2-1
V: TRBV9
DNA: TGTGCCAGCAGCGTAGTCAGCGGTGGTGAGCAGTTCTTC
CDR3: CASSVVSGGEQFF

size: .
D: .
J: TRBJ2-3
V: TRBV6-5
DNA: TGTGCCAGCATCCAGCCCGGGAACACAGATACGCAGTATTTT
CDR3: CASIQPGNTDTQYF

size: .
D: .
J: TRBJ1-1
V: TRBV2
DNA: TGTGCCAGCACTCAAGGACGGACTAACACTGAAGCTTTCTTT
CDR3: CASTQGRTNTEAFF

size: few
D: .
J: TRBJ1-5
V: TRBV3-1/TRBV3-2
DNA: TGTGCCAGCAGCCAAGATAGCAGGACAAATCAGCCCCAGCATTTT
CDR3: CASSQDSRTNQPQHF

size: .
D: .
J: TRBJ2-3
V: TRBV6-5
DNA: TGTGCCAGCAGTTACTCCACGAAATCAGATACGCAGTATTTT
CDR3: CASSYSTKSDTQYF

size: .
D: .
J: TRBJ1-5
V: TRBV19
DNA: TGTGCCAGTAGTATAGCGGGTCCGGGGAGTAAGCCCCAGCATTTT
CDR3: CASSIAGPGSKPQHF

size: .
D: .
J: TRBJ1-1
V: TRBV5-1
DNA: TGCGCCAGCAGCTTGGAATACCGTCAGGGGAACACTGAAGCTTTCTTT
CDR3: CASSLEYRQGNTEAFF

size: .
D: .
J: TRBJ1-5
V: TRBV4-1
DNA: TGCGCCAGCAGCCAAGTGCTGGGGTTGGGTCAGCCCCAGCATTTT
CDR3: CASSQVLGLGQPQHF

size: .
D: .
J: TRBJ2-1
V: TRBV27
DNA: TGTGCCAGCAGTTTATCGAGGGGTCGGGAGCAGTTCTTC
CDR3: CASSLSRGREQFF

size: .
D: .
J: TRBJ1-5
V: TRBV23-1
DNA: TGCGCCAGCAGTCAAGATTCGCAGGACAATCAGCCCCAGCATTTT
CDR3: CASSQDSQDNQPQHF

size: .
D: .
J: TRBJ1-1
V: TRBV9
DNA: TGTGCCAGCAGCGACGGACACGTCAAAAACACTGAAGCTTTCTTT
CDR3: CASSDGHVKNTEAFF

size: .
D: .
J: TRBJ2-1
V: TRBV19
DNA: TGTGCCAGTAGTTCACGGGACTCTAAACGGTTCTTC
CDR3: CASSSRDSKRFF

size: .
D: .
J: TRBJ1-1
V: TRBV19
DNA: TGTGCCAGTATACGTCGGACTGAAGCTTTCTTT
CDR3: CASIRRTEAFF

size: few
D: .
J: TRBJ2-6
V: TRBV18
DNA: TGTGCCAGCTCACCCCTGGGGGCGCAAGGGGCCAACGTCCTGACTTTC
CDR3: CASSPLGAQGANVLTF

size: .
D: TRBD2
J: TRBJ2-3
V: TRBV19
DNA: TGTGCCAGTATGCTAGCGGGGGACGTTAGCACAGATACGCAGTATTTT
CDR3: CASMLAGDVSTDTQYF

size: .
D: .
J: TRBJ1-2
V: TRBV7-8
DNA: TGTGCCAGCAGCTTAGCTATCCAGGGAGGGCGGTTTAACTATGGCTACACCTTC
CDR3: CASSLAIQGGRFNYGYTF

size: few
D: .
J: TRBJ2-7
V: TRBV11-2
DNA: TGTGCCAGCAGCCCCCTCTCCTACGAGCAGTACTTC
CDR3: CASSPLSYEQYF

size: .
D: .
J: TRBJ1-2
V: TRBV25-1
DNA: TGTGCCAGCAGTGACCAGGGCCCTAACTATGGCTACACCTTC
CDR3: CASSDQGPNYGYTF

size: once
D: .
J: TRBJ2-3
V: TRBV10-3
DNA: TGTGCCATCAGTGGGTGGGACTCCTCCACAGATACGCAGTATTTT
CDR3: CAISGWDSSTDTQYF

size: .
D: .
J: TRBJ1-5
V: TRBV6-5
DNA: TGTGCCAGCAGTTACTCTCGGGACAACAATCAGCCCCAGCATTTT
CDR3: CASSYSRDNNQPQHF

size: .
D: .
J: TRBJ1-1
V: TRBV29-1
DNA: TGCAGCGTGGGGAGGGGCTTGAACACTGAAGCTTTCTTT
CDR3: CSVGRGLNTEAFF

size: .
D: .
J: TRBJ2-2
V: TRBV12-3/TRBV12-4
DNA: TGTGCCAGCAGACCCGGATGGTCGGGGGAGCTGTTTTTT
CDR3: CASRPGWSGELFF

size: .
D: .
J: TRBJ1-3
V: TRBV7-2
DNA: TGTGCCAGCAGCTTAGATCCAGCGGGAAACACCATATATTTT
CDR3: CASSLDPAGNTIYF

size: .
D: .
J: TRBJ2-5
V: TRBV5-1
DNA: TGCGCCAGCAGCTTTGCACTTCTACAAGAGACCCAGTACTTC
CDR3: CASSFALLQETQYF

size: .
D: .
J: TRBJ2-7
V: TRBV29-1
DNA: TGCAGCGCCCAGCAGGGAAGCTCCTACGAGCAGTACTTC
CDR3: CSAQQGSSYEQYF

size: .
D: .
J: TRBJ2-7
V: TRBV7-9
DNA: TGTGCCAGCAGCTTGGGAGGGGGAATCCACGAGCAGTACTTC
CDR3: CASSLGGGIHEQYF

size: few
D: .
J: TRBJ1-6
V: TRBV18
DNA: TGTGCCAGCTCATTGTACGTCCCGAGCTCCTATAATTCACCCCTCCACTTT
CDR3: CASSLYVPSSYNSPLHF

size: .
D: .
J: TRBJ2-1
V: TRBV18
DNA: TGTGCCAGCTCACCACCACAGCAGCCTAAGGAGCAGTTCTTC
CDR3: CASSPPQQPKEQFF

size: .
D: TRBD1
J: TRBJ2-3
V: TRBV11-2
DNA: TGTGCCAGCAGCTCGATCAGGGGGCGCGAGGGGCAGTATTTT
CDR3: CASSSIRGREGQYF

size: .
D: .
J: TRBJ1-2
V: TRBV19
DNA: TGTGCCAGTGTCCGGGACGGGACTTATGGCTACACCTTC
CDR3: CASVRDGTYGYTF

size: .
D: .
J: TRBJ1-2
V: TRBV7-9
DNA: TGTGCCAGCAGCTTAGGACCGGCCTATGGCTACACCTTC
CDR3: CASSLGPAYGYTF

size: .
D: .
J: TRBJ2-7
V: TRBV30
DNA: TGTGCCTGGAGTGTTAACGACTTGGCGTCGGGGGACGAGCAGTACTTC
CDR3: CAWSVNDLASGDEQYF

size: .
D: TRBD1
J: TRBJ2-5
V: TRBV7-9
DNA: TGTGCCAGCAGCTTAGGACAGGGGTGGGAGACCCAGTACTTC
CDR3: CASSLGQGWETQYF